This T cell receptor beta chain was sequenced during a study of cytomegalovirus exposure and HLA in healthy donors. Notes on the study in general: In an earlier analysis, most TCR beta V segments were productive about 87% or about 30% of the time. There were around 160 TCR beta chains listed as cytomegalovirus-associated. Presence/absence analysis assumed near-uniform sequencing depth across donors.

PCR employed 60 Vbeta and 13 Jbeta primers. Profiling relied on immunoSEQ multiplex PCR, and the TCRdb table lists in-frame clones only, not all of them. The repertoire shows more than 90,000 clones; the top ten hold around 6.5%. Turning to this clone: Its antigen is undetermined.

In germline, CDR1 is MDHEN, CDR2 SYDVKM. The trim removed 5 bases at V and 4 bases at J, leaving 11 bases unmatched. There are 17 residues in the CDR3. The sequenced material came from PBMCs. The sequence was collected from a man aged 40-49 years in good health and CMV-seropositive. The chain joins TRBV28 to TRBJ1-2; 12 bases agree with TRBD1. CDR3 sequence reads: CASSVSGTGGLGYGYTF. The CDR3 bases are TGTGCCAGCAGTGTCTCCGGGACAGGGGGCTTAGGCTATGGCTACACCTTC.